Listed below are T cell receptor beta chains from one sample, sequenced in a study of blood T cell repertoires in COVID-19. Libraries were prepared by immunoSEQ multiplex PCR; TCRdb keeps only in-frame clonotypes and omits some of them. The sample holds more than 95,000 clones, about 88% seen once. The sample taken for sequencing was peripheral blood. These receptors were collected from a human donor in a cohort sampled during active COVID-19. The CDR3 runs from the conserved cysteine through the conserved F or W. Each record gives: D gene, J gene, clone size, V gene, CDR3 length, CDR3 DNA, CDR3 protein. The D gene is left open where the match is weak. Rows may omit the clone size; those that give it use once, few, many or a size class.

TRBD2 | TRBJ2-1 | - | TRBV7-2 | 20 | TGTGCCAGCAGCTTAGCACGGACTAGCGGGTCGGGTGTGGGATGGGATGAGCAGTTCTTC | CASSLARTSGSGVGWDEQFF
- | TRBJ2-1 | - | TRBV5-1 | 16 | TGCGCCAGCAGCGTCACAGGATTCCATAGCTACAATGAGCAGTTCTTC | CASSVTGFHSYNEQFF
- | TRBJ1-3 | - | TRBV5-6 | 13 | TGTGCCAGCAGCTTGCCTCTACGAAACACCATATATTTT | CASSLPLRNTIYF
- | TRBJ2-3 | - | TRBV10-2 | 12 | TGCGCCAGCAGTGAGACGGAGAATACGCAGTATTTT | CASSETENTQYF
- | TRBJ2-3 | - | TRBV27 | 20 | TGTGCCAGCAGTGACAGACAGGGGCGTTCCGGGACTAGCTCCATGATCACGCAGTATTTT | CASSDRQGRSGTSSMITQYF
TRBD1 | TRBJ1-4 | - | TRBV29-1 | 13 | TGCAGCGGGGGGACAGGCGGAAATGAAAAACTGTTTTTT | CSGGTGGNEKLFF
TRBD1 | TRBJ1-5 | - | TRBV6-2/TRBV6-3 | 15 | TGTGCCAGCAGCCCCGGGGACAGCGACAATCAGCCCCAGCATTTT | CASSPGDSDNQPQHF
TRBD2 | TRBJ2-3 | - | TRBV3-1/TRBV3-2 | 15 | TGTGCCAGCAGCTTAGCGGGAGTTCTGGCAGATACGCAGTATTTT | CASSLAGVLADTQYF
TRBD1 | TRBJ2-7 | once | TRBV3-1/TRBV3-2 | 17 | TGTGCCAGCAGCCATAGACCGGGACAGGGGGATAAAGCCGAGCAGTACTTC | CASSHRPGQGDKAEQYF
TRBD1 | TRBJ1-1 | - | TRBV7-3 | 18 | TGTGCCAGCAGCTTAACGGGGGCAGGAGACAGGGGGCTCACTGAAGCTTTCTTT | CASSLTGAGDRGLTEAFF
- | TRBJ1-5 | once | TRBV18 | 13 | TGTGCCAGCTCACCGCAGGGGCGACAGCCCCAGCATTTT | CASSPQGRQPQHF